This entry lists 18 T cell receptor beta chains sequenced from one sample in a study of vaccination and CD4 T cells after COVID-19. At the Johns Hopkins FTIC core, DNA taken from cultured CD4+ T cells was sequenced by way of the Oncomine TCR Beta short-read assay. MiXCR was run by TCRdb on the PCR reads, yielding one entry per CDR3 protein. Of 13,000 or so distinct CDR3 sequences listed, 35% are singletons. Treatment here: roughly nine-day PBMC culture with coronavirus spike peptide pools or control peptides (ViraFEST assay). What these receptors recognize is not known. Sequencing was performed on CD4+ T cells from blood, cultured in vitro. The receptors shown here come from a human donor who had recovered from COVID-19.

Only a few counts were recorded for this clonotype. This chain links TRBV20-1 with TRBJ2-3; D gene ambiguous. The CDR3 has 10 residues. Germline V gives CDR1 DFQATT, CDR2 SNEGSKA (reference sequence). CDR3 residues: CSHKPWAQYF. As DNA, the CDR3 is TGCAGCCATAAGCCATGGGCGCAGTATTTT.

The chain combines TRBV6-2 or TRBV6-3 with TRBJ2-1, with 12 bases that match TRBD2. CDR1 is MNHEY, CDR2 SVGEGT, per germline. The CDR3 sequence is 18 residues long. V shed 1 base, J shed 7 bases, and the junction held 11 bases outside the gene matches. The CDR3 is CASSYLTASGRAINEQFF. CDR3 DNA sequence: TGTGCCAGCAGTTACTTAACCGCTAGCGGGAGGGCCATAAATGAGCAGTTCTTC.

The V call is TRBV29-1, the J call TRBJ1-4; no clear D. Germline assignment: CDR1 SQVTM and CDR2 ANQGSEA. The V end lost 7 bases, the J end lost 4 bases, and 10 bases lay between the germline ends. The CDR3 runs to 12 residues. The CDR3 DNA sequence: TGCAGCGGTGGGTCTGTTAATGAAAAACTGTTTTTT. It yields the protein CSGGSVNEKLFF.

This clonotype was seen only a few times. The chain is built from TRBV20-1 and TRBJ2-7, with 9 bases identical to TRBD2. CDR1 and CDR2 from the germline V gene are DFQATT and SNEGSKA (reference sequence). With V trimmed by 6 bases and J by 5 bases, 14 bases remained unmatched. The CDR3 totals 15 residues. The CDR3 DNA reads TGCAGTGCCCCGAAAGCGGGAGGTGGAGGGAACGAGCAGTACTTC. The encoded protein is CSAPKAGGGGNEQYF.

This clonotype was found a few times. CDR3 nucleotides: TGCAGCGTTGAAGATCTTGCTAGCGGCTACGAGCAGTACTTC. Its translation: CSVEDLASGYEQYF. The chain employs TRBV29-1 and TRBJ2-7; 7 positions match TRBD2. This CDR3 has 14 residues. Germline V lookup: CDR1 SQVTM, CDR2 ANQGSEA. The V gene end was trimmed by 0 bases and the J gene end by 3 bases; junction bases not matched to a gene: 5.

This rearrangement joins TRBV20-1 to TRBJ2-3; 12 nucleotides line up with TRBD2. The CDR3 is made up of 16 amino acids. V dropped 4 bases and J dropped 4; count of bases not matched to a gene: 9. The germline V gene has CDR1 DFQATT and CDR2 SNEGSKA (reference sequence). The CDR3 bases are TGCAGTGCTACCAAGGCTAGCGGGAGGGTGGCAGATACGCAGTATTTT. Protein product: CSATKASGRVADTQYF.

The V gene is TRBV4-1, the J gene TRBJ1-5, with D unclear. V lost 3 bases to trimming and J lost 4 bases, with 10 bases between them. The V gene's germline CDR1 is MGHRA and CDR2 YSYEKL. The CDR3 has 14 amino acids. Written as DNA, the CDR3 is TGCGCCAGCAGCCATCGGGTGCGAAATCAGCCCCAGCATTTT. Its translation: CASSHRVRNQPQHF.

The gene calls are TRBV9 and TRBJ2-3; TRBD2 agrees at 9 bases. Germline trimming cut 0 bases from V and 6 bases from J; bases unmatched to any gene: 2. The CDR3 is 14 amino acids. The germline CDR1 and CDR2 sequences are SGDLS and YYNGEE. DNA for the CDR3: TGTGCCAGCAGCGTAGCAGGGACTAGCGATACGCAGTATTTT. This codes for CASSVAGTSDTQYF.

The rearrangement uses TRBV27 and TRBJ1-1, with D possibly being TRBD1 (6 bases). The CDR3 runs to 14 residues. Germline V gene sequence: CDR1 MNHEY, CDR2 SMNVEV (reference sequence). Trimming took off 2 bases at V and 0 bases at J, with 7 bases between the two ends. CDR3 in amino acids: CASSLRGLNTEAFF. The CDR3 region has the DNA TGTGCCAGCAGTTTACGGGGGCTGAACACTGAAGCTTTCTTT.

In this sample, this clonotype turned up a few times. The chain is built from TRBV20-1 and TRBJ2-5, with D perhaps assigned TRBD1 or TRBD2 (5 bases each). The germline gives CDR1 DFQATT, CDR2 SNEGSKA (reference sequence). V gave up 6 bases and J gave up 5 bases, with 13 bases separating them. There are 12 residues in the CDR3. CDR3 sequence (DNA): TGCAGTGCCTCATTATGGGGGGAGACCCAGTACTTC. As protein: CSASLWGETQYF.

The chain joins TRBV12-3 or TRBV12-4 to TRBJ2-7; TRBD2 might be the D (6 bases). V gave up 4 bases and J gave up 2 bases, with 9 bases separating them. The CDR3 runs to 13 residues. CDR3 loop: CASSWSGAYEQYF. CDR3 nucleotide sequence: TGTGCCAGCAGTTGGTCGGGGGCCTACGAGCAGTACTTC.

The genes are TRBV5-1 and TRBJ1-1; D might be TRBD1 (6 bases). V shed 4 bases and J shed 1 base, with 8 bases lying between them. The CDR3 length is 13 residues. CDR1 is SGHRS and CDR2 is YFSETQ in the germline V gene. The CDR3 protein is CASSRGGNTEAFF. The DNA for the CDR3 is TGCGCCAGCAGCAGAGGGGGGAACACTGAAGCTTTCTTT.

This sequence joins TRBV21-1 and TRBJ2-2; TRBD2 is the table's D call and was not checked against the DNA. TRBV21-1 is a listed pseudogene. The CDR3 has 17 residues. The CDR3 loop reads CASNLVSGVHNTGELFF. The CDR3 DNA reads TGTGCCAGCAATTTGGTTTCAGGAGTCCATAACACCGGGGAGCTGTTTTTT.

V usage is TRBV6-2 or TRBV6-3 and J usage is TRBJ1-2, with D maybe TRBD1 (6 bases). V dropped 2 bases and J dropped 0 bases, with 13 bases sitting between them. Germline V gene lookup returns CDR1 MNHEY and CDR2 SVGEGT. The CDR3 runs 16 residues. In nucleotides, the CDR3 is TGTGCCAGCAGTTACAGGGGGGCTGATGCTAACTATGGCTACACCTTC. Amino acids: CASSYRGADANYGYTF.

The V call is TRBV5-1, the J call TRBJ1-2; perhaps TRBD1 as D (6 bases). The CDR3 loop spans 14 amino acids. Germline V gene data show CDR1 as SGHRS and CDR2 as YFSETQ. V was shortened by 0 bases and J by 7 bases, with 13 bases between the two germline ends. The CDR3 bases are TGCGCCAGCAGCTTGGGCGGGGGGCGTAGTGGCTACACCTTC. Its translation is CASSLGGGRSGYTF. Combining the CDR3 with reference TRBV5-1 and TRBJ1-2 gives the whole variable domain KAGVTQTPRYLIKTRGQQVTLSCSPISGHRSVSWYQQTPGQGLQFLFEYFSETQRNKGNFPGRFSGRQFSNSRSEMNVSTLELGDSALYLCASSLGGGRSGYTFGSGTRLTVV.

This clonotype was detected only a few times. This chain connects TRBV20-1 to TRBJ2-1; 14 nucleotides match TRBD2. With 3 bases clipped from V and 12 bases from J, the junction kept 10 bases outside the gene matches. CDR3 length equals 15 residues. Germline CDR1 and CDR2: DFQATT and SNEGSKA (reference sequence). DNA for the CDR3: TGCAGTGCTAGTCTGGGACTAGCGGGAGCGCCTTGGCAGTTCTTC. Translating gives CSASLGLAGAPWQFF.

The rearrangement links TRBV28 to TRBJ2-1, with unresolved D. CDR3 length equals 12 residues. CDR1 is MDHEN, CDR2 SYDVKM, per germline. Deletions cut 1 base from V and 7 bases from J, with 5 bases between. For the CDR3, the DNA is TGTGCCAGCAGTTTATCTCTGAATGAGCAGTTCTTC. Protein: CASSLSLNEQFF.

This clonotype was detected only a few times. V is TRBV6-1 and J is TRBJ1-2; the D is unclear. CDR1 is MNHNS and CDR2 is SASEGT in the germline V gene. The CDR3 covers 12 residues. The V gene lost 10 bases and the J gene lost 0 bases, with 9 bases spanning the gap. The CDR3 nucleotides read TGTGCCAACTTCGCCCCTAACTATGGCTACACCTTC. Amino acid sequence: CANFAPNYGYTF.